This T cell receptor beta chain is drawn from a study of blood T cell repertoires in COVID-19 (TCRdb year 2020). Regarding the complete study: Samples covering the acute and convalescent phases of COVID-19 were provided by collaborators in the United States, Italy and Spain. The repertoires were made available in a free public database intended to serve as a resource for research on the immune response to SARS-CoV-2. Deeply sampled blood TCRbeta repertoires from subjects exposed to, actively infected with, or recovered from COVID-19 were included in the dataset. Samples came from the ongoing ImmuneRACE study (first 160 participants) plus 1,254 subjects from 6 global collaborators. The material from the prospective study consisted of cDNA or gDNA derived from T cells, B-cell-depleted T cells, or PBMCs. Sample metadata almost always included a de-identified subject ID, COVID-19 status, age in years and sex. Where HLA class I and class II types were available, the types were taken from metadata supplied by the sample provider, not from assay-based typing.

What the research found in general, with its limitations: How much clinical and demographic metadata was included differed by source and by participant, and the metadata was provided uncurated.

Whole blood was collected in K2EDTA tubes by collaborating institutions according to the institutions' own protocols. For TCRbeta analysis, collaborator samples were shipped as frozen whole blood, as isolated PBMCs, or as DNA extracted from either sample type. TCRbeta CDR3 regions were amplified from genomic DNA by means of the immunoSEQ Assay, a bias-controlled multiplex PCR. The published analysis was carried out like this. The number of nucleated cells in each sample was estimated by amplification of reference gene primers within the assay. Sequence reads were collapsed and filtered to measure the absolute abundance of every unique TCRbeta CDR3 rearrangement. Productive Simpson clonality was computed per sample as the square root of Simpson's diversity index over productive rearrangements. The source is immuneACCESS, and TCRdb retained only in-frame sequences with V and J called. Part of the clones is not carried over; for the studies checked, unresolved V genes explain less than half of this, and the remainder is unexplained. That table furnishes V, J and clone size, whereas the DNA furnished D and trimming. Across this sample there are a few hundred thousand clones, with roughly 76% seen only once. In total, the top ten clones hold around 5.1% of the sample.

To note about this clone: Which antigen it targets is not known. Base qualities are not provided; no much larger clone lies one nucleotide away.

Trimming costs V 4 bases and J 5 bases, and their ends lie 3 bases apart. From its cysteine to its phenylalanine, the CDR3 spans 11 amino acids. The DNA shown is the 33-base CDR3, in frame from base 1. Via the germline V gene, CDR1 is SGHTA and CDR2 FQGTGA. The chain is assembled from TRBV7-3 and TRBJ2-1; no confident D gene assignment can be made. Sequenced material: peripheral blood. The sequence derives from a human donor in a cohort sampled during active COVID-19. CDR3 sequence: CASSSNNEQFF. The DNA sequence reads TGTGCCAGCAGCTCTAACAATGAGCAGTTCTTC. The reference TRBV7-3 and TRBJ2-1 proteins fill in what lies around the CDR3, so the full variable domain reads GAGVSQTPSNKVTEKGKYVELRCDPISGHTALYWYRQSLGQGPEFLIYFQGTGAADDSGLPNDRFFAVRPEGSVSTLKIQRTERGDSAVYLCASSSNNEQFFGPGTRLTVL.